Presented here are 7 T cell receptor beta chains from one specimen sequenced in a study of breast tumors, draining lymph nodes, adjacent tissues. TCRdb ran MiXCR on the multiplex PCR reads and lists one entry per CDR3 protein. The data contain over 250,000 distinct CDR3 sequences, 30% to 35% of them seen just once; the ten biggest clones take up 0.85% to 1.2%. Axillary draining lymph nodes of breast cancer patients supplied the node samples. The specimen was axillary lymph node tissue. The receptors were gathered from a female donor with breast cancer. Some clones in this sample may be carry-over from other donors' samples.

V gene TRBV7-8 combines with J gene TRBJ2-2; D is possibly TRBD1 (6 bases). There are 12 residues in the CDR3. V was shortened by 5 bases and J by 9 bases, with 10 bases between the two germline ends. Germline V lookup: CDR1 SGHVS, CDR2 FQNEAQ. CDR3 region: CASSARDRELFF. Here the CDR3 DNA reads TGTGCCAGCAGCGCCCGGGACAGGGAGCTGTTTTTT.

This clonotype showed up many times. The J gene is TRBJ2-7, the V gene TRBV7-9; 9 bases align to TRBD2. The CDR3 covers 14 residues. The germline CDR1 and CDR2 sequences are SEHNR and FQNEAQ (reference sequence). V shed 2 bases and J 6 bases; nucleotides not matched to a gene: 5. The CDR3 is CASSLLAGPGEQYF. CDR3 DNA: TGTGCCAGCAGCTTACTAGCGGGACCAGGCGAGCAGTACTTC.

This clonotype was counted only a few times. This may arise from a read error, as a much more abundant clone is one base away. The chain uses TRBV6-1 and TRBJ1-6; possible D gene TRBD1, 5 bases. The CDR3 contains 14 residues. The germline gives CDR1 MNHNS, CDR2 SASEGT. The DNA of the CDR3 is TGTGCCAGCAGGGTCGAGGGGCGCGGTTCACCCCTCCGCTTT. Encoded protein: CASRVEGRGSPLRF.

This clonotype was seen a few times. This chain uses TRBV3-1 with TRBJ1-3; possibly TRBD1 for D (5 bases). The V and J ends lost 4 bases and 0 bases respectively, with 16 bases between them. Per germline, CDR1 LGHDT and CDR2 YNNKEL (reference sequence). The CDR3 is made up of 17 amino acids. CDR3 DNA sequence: TGTGCCAGCAGCCGGGACCCGGGACGGAGCTCTGGAAACACCATATATTTT. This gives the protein CASSRDPGRSSGNTIYF.

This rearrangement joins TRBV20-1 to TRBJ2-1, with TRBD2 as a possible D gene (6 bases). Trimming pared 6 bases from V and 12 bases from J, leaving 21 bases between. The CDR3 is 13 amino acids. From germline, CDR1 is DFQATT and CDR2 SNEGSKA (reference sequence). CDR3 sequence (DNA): TGCAGTGCCATCCGGGGGACCAACAGTGCGCAGTTCTTC. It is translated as CSAIRGTNSAQFF.

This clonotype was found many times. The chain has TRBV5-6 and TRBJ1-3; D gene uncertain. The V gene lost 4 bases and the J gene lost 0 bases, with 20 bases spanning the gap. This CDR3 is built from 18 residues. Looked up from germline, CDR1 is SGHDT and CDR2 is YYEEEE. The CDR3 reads CASSPTLEVRDSGNTIYF. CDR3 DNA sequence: TGTGCCAGCAGCCCCACTTTGGAGGTTCGGGACTCTGGAAACACCATATATTTT.

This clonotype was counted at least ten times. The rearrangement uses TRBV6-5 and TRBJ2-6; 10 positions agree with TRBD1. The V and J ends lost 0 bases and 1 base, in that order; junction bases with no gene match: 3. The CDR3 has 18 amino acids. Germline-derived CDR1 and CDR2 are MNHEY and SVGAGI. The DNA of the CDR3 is TGTGCCAGCAGTTACTCGGGACAGGGGATGTCTGGGGCCAACGTCCTGACTTTC. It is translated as CASSYSGQGMSGANVLTF.